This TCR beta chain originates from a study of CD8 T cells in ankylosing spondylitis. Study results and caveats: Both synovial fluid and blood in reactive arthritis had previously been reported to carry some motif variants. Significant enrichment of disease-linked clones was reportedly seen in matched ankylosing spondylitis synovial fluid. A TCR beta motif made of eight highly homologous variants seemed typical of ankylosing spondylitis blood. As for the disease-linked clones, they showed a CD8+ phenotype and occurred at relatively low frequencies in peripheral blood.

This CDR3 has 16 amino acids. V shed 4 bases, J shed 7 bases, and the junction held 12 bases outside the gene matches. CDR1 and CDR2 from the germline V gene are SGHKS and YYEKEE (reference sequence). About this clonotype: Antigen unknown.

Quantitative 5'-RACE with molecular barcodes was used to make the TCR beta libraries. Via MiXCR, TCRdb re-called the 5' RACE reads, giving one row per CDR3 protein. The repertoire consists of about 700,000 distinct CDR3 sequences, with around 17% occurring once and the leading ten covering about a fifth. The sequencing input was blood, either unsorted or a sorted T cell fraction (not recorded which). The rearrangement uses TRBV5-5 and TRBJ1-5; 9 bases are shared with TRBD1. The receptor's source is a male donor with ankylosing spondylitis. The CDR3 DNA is TGTGCCAGCAGCCCACAGACAGGGGGTGTGGGCCAGCCCCAGCATTTT. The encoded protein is CASSPQTGGVGQPQHF.